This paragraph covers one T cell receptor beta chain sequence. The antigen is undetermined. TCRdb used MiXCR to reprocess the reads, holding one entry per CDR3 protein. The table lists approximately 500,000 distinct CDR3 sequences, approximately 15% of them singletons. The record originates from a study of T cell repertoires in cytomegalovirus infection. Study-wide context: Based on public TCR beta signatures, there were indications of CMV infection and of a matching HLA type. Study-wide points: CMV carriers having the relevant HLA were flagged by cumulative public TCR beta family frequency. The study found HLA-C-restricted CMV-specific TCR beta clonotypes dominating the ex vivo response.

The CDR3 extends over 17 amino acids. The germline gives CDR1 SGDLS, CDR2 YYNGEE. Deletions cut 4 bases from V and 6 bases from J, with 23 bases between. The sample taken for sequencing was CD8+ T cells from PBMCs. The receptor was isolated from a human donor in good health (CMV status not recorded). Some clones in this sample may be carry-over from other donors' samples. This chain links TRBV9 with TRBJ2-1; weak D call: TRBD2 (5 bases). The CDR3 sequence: CASSPRKGNREANEQFF. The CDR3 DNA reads TGTGCCAGCAGCCCCCGAAAGGGTAATCGGGAAGCCAATGAGCAGTTCTTC.